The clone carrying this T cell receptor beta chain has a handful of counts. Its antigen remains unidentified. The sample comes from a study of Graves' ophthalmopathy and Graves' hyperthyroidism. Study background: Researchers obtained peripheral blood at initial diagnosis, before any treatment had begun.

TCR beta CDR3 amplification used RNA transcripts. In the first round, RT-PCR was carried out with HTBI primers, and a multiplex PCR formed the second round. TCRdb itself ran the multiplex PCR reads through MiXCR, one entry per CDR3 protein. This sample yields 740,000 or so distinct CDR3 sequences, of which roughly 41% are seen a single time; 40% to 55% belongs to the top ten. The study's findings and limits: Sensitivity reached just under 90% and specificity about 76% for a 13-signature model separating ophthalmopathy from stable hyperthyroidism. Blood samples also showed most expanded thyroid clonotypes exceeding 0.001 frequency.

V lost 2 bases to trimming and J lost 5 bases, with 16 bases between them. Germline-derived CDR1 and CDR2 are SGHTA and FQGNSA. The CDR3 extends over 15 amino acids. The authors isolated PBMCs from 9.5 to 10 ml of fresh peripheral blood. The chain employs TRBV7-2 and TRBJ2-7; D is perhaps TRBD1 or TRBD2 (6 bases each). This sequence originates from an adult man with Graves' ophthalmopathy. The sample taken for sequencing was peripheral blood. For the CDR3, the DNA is TGTGCCAGCAGCTTATTCCCGGGGGCGCCAAACGAGCAGTACTTC. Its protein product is CASSLFPGAPNEQYF.